The TCR beta chain under discussion was sequenced for a study of blood T cell repertoires in COVID-19. About the research overall: T cells, B-cell-depleted T cells, or PBMCs supplied cDNA or gDNA.

Source study methods: Cell counts per sample came from amplifying reference gene primers. Repertoires were generated with immunoSEQ multiplex PCR, while TCRdb's copy carries only in-frame clones and drops some. That table gives V, J and clone size, and the DNA gave D and trimming. The sample includes over 150,000 clones, nearly 90% seen only once; the top ten take roughly a sixth. The sample holds one count of this clone. The germline CDR1 and CDR2 sequences are LGHNA and YSLEER. This CDR3 contains 12 residues. V gave up 0 bases and J gave up 8 bases, with 6 bases separating them. This clonotype originated in a man between 45 and 60 years old with COVID-19, enrolled during active disease. The chain has TRBV4-3 and TRBJ2-3; D remains ambiguous. Sequencing was done on a sample of peripheral blood. CDR3 nucleotide sequence: TGCGCCAGCAGCCAAGAACAGTCTACGCAGTATTTT. Amino acid sequence: CASSQEQSTQYF.